This TCR beta chain was captured in a study of vaccination and CD4 T cells after COVID-19. Study-wide background: Median time from COVID diagnosis to post-COVID sampling was over 95 days (35 to 161).

Treatment: roughly ten-day PBMC culture with coronavirus spike peptide pools or control peptides (ViraFEST assay). IL-2 (roughly 10 IU/ml) and peptide pools (approximately 9.7 ug/ml) were added to cultures of under 2.5 million PBMCs per well. Germline-derived CDR1 and CDR2 are DFQATT and SNEGSKA (reference sequence). The CDR3 is made up of 15 amino acids. The junction had 13 bases not matched to a gene; V was cut back by 6 bases and J by 5 bases. On this clonotype: Its antigen is unidentified.

Oncomine TCR Beta short-read sequencing was applied to DNA from cultured CD4+ T cells. TCRdb recomputed calls from the PCR reads with MiXCR, one row per CDR3 protein. This table has about 16,000 distinct CDR3 sequences, 54% appearing once. The sample here was CD4+ T cells from blood, cultured in vitro, taken before SARS-CoV-2 vaccination. The source of this sequence is a human donor who had recovered from COVID-19. This sequence joins TRBV20-1 and TRBJ2-1, with 7 bases fitting TRBD2. The CDR3 nucleotides read TGCAGTGCGAACGCCGGGACTACCGGCAACAATGAGCAGTTCTTC. The encoded protein is CSANAGTTGNNEQFF.